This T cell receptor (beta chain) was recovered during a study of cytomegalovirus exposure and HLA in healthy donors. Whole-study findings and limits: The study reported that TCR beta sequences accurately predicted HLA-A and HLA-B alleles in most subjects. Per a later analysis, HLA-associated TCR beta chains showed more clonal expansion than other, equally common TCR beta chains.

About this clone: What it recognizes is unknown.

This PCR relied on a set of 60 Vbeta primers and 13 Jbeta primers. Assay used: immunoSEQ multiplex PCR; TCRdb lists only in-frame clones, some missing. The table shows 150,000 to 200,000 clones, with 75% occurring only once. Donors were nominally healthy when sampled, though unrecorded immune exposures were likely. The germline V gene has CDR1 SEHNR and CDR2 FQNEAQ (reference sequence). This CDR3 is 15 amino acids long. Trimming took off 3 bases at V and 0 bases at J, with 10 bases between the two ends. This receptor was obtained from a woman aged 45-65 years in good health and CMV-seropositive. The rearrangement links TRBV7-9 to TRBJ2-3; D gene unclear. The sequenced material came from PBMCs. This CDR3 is CASSLPRLSTDTQYF. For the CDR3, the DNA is TGTGCCAGCAGCTTGCCGAGACTCAGCACAGATACGCAGTATTTT.